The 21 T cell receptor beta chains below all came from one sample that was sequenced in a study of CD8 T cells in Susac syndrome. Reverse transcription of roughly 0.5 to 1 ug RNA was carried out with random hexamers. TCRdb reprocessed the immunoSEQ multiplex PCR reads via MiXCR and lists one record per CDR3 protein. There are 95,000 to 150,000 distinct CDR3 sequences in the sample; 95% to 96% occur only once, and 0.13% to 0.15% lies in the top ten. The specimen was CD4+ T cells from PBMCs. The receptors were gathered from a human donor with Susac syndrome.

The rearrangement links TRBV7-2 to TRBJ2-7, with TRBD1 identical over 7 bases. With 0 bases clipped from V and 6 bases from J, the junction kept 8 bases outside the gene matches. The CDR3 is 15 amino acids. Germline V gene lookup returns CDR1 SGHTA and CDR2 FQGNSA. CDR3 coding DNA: TGTGCCAGCAGCTTAGCTGGAAGGGGGCGAGGCGAGCAGTACTTC. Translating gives CASSLAGRGRGEQYF.

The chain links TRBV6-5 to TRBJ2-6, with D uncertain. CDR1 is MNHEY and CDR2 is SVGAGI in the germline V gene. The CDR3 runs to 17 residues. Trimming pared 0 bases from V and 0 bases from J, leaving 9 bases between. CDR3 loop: CASSYSFPDSGANVLTF. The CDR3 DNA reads TGTGCCAGCAGTTACTCGTTTCCAGACTCTGGGGCCAACGTCCTGACTTTC.

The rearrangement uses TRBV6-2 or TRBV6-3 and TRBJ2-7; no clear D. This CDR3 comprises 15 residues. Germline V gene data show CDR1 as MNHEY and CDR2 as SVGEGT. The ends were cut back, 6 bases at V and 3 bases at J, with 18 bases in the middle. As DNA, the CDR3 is TGTGCCAGCAGCCCTTGGAGAGCCACTAACTACGAGCAGTACTTC. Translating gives CASSPWRATNYEQYF.

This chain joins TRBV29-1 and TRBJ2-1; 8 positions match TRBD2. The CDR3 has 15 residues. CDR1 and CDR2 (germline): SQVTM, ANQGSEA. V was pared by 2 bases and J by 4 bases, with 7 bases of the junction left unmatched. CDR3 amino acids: CSVEYPTSAYNEQFF. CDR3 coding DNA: TGCAGCGTTGAATACCCGACTAGCGCTTACAATGAGCAGTTCTTC.

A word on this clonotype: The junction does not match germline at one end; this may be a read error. The CDR3 nucleotides read TGCAGTGCTAGAGCTAGCGGGATGACCTCAATCTTC. Translated: CSARASGMTSIF. This rearrangement joins TRBV20-1 to TRBJ2-1, with 9 bases identical to TRBD2. The CDR3 sequence is 12 residues long. CDR1 is DFQATT and CDR2 is SNEGSKA in the germline V gene (reference sequence).

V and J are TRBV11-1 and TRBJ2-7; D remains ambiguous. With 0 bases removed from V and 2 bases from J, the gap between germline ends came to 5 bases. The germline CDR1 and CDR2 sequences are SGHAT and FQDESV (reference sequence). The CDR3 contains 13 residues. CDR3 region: CASSLAQTYEQYF. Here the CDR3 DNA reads TGTGCCAGCAGCTTAGCACAGACCTACGAGCAGTACTTC.

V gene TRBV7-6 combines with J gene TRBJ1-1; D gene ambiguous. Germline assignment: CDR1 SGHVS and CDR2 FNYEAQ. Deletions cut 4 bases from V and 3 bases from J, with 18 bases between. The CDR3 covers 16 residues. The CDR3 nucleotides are TGTGCCAGCAGCTCCCTTGATTTAGGACTGGACACTGAAGCTTTCTTT. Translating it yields CASSSLDLGLDTEAFF.

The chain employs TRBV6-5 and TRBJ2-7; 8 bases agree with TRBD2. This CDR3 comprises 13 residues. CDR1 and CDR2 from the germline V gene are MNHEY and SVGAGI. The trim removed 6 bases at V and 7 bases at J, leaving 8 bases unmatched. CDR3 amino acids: CASRLGLAGEQYF. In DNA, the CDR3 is TGTGCCAGCAGACTCGGACTAGCCGGGGAGCAGTACTTC.

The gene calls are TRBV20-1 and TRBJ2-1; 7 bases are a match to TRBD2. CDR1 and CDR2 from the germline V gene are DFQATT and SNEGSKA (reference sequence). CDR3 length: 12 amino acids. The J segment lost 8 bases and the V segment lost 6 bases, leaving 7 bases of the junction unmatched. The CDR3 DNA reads TGCAGTGCCCTCCCCCTAGCGGATGAGCAGTTCTTC. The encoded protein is CSALPLADEQFF.

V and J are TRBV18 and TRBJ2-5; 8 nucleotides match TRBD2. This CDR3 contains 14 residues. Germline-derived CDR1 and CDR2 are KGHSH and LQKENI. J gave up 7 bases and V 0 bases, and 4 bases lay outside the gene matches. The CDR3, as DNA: TGTGCCAGCTCACCACCGGGGAGCGGGAGGACCCAGTACTTC. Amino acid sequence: CASSPPGSGRTQYF.

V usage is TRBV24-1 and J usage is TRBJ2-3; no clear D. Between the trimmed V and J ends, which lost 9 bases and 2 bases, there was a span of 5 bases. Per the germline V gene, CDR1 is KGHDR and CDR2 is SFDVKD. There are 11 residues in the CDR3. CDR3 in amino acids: CATAYTDTQYF. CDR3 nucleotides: TGTGCCACCGCATACACAGATACGCAGTATTTT.

The CDR3 region is CASSLQRSDTEAFF. CDR3 DNA: TGTGCCAGCAGTTTGCAAAGAAGCGACACTGAAGCTTTCTTT. The chain uses TRBV12-3 or TRBV12-4 and TRBJ1-1; D not certain. V dropped 3 bases and J dropped 3 bases, with 11 bases sitting between them. The CDR3 spans 14 residues.

CDR3 amino acids: CASSPSDRGGNTEAFF. CDR3 in DNA: TGTGCCAGCAGCCCCTCGGACAGGGGGGGGAACACTGAAGCTTTCTTT. The chain combines TRBV3-1 with TRBJ1-1, with 10 bases identical to TRBD1. V lost 4 bases, J lost 1 base, and 6 bases stayed unmatched. CDR3 size: 16 residues. In germline, CDR1 is LGHDT, CDR2 YNNKEL (reference sequence).

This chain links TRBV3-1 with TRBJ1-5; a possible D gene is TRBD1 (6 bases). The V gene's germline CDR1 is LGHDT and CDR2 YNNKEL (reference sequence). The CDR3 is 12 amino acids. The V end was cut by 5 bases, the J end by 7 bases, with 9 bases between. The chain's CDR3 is CASSSRGQPQHF. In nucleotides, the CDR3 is TGTGCCAGCAGCTCCAGGGGACAGCCCCAGCATTTT.

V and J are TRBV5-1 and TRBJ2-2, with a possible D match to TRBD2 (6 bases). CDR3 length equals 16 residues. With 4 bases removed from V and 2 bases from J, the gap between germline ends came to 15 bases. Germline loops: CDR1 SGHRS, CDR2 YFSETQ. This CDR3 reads CASSTESGLNTGELFF. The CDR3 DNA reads TGCGCCAGCAGCACCGAAAGCGGACTAAACACCGGGGAGCTGTTTTTT.

In nucleotides, the CDR3 is TGTGCCAGCACCCGGCGGGAGAACACTGAAGCTTTCTTT. Translating gives CASTRRENTEAFF. The chain uses TRBV5-4 and TRBJ1-1; D gene ambiguous. Trimming took 6 bases from V and 1 from J, leaving 10 bases between them. CDR3 size: 13 residues. Germline V gene lookup returns CDR1 SGHNT and CDR2 YYREEE (reference sequence). The full variable domain, its missing parts supplied by reference TRBV5-4 and TRBJ1-1, is ETGVTQSPTHLIKTRGQQVTLRCSSQSGHNTVSWYQQALGQGPQFIFQYYREEENGRGNFPPRFSGLQFPNYSSELNVNALELDDSALYLCASTRRENTEAFFGQGTRLTVV.

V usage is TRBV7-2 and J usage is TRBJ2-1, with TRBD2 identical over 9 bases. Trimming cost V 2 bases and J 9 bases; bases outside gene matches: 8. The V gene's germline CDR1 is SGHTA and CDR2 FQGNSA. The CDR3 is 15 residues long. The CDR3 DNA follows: TGTGCCAGCAGCTTACAAGCGGGAGGCCGCAGTGAGCAGTTCTTC. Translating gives CASSLQAGGRSEQFF.

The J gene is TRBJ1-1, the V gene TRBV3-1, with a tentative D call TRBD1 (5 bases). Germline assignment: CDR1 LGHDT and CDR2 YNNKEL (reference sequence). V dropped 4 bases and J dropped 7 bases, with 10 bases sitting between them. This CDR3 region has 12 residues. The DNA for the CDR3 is TGTGCCAGCAGCCCGGGACGGCTTGAAGCTTTCTTT. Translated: CASSPGRLEAFF.

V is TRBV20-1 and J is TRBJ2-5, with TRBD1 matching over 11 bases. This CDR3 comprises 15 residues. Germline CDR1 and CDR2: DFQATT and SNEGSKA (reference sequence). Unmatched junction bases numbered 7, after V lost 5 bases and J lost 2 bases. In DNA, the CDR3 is TGCAGTGCTGATCGCGGGACAGGGGGTCAAGAGACCCAGTACTTC. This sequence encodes CSADRGTGGQETQYF.

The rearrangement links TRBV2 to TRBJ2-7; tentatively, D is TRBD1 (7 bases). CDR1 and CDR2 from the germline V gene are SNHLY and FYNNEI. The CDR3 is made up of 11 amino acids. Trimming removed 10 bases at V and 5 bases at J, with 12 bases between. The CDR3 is CATRGDHEQYF. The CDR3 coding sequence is TGTGCCACCAGGGGGGACCACGAGCAGTACTTC.

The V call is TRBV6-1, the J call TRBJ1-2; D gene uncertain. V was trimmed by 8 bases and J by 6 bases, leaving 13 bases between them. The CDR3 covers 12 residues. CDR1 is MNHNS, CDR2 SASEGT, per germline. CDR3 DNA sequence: TGTGCCAGCCGCCCGGCTGAGCATGGCTACACCTTC. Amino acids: CASRPAEHGYTF.